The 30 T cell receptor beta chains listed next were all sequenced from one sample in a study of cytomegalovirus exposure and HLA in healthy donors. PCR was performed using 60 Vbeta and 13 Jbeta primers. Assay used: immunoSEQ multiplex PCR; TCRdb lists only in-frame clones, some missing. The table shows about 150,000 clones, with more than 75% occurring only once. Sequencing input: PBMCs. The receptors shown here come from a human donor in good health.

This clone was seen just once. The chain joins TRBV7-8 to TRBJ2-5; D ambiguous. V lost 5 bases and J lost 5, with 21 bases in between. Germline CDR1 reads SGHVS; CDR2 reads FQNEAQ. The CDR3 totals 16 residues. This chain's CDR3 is CASSPPAQRRRETQYF. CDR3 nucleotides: TGTGCCAGCAGCCCCCCGGCCCAGCGTAGGCGGGAGACCCAGTACTTC.

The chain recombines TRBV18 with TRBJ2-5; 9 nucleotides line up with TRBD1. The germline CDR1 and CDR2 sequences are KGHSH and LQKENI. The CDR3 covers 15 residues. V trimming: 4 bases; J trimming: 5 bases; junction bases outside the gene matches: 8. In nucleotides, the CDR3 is TGTGCCAGCTCACTGGGTAACAGGGGGCCGGAGACCCAGTACTTC. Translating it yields CASSLGNRGPETQYF.

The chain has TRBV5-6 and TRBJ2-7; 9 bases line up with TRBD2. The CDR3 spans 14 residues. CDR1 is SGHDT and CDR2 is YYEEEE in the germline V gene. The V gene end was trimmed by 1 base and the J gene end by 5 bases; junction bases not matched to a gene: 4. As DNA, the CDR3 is TGTGCCAGCAGCTTGCCTAGCGGGAACAACGAGCAGTACTTC. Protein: CASSLPSGNNEQYF.

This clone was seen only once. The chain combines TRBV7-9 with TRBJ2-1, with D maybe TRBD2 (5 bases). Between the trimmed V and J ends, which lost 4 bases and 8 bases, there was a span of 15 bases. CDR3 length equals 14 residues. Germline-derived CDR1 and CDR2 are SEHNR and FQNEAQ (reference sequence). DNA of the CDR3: TGTGCCAGCAGCTCCACCCGGACTGTCGATGAGCAGTTCTTC. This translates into CASSSTRTVDEQFF.

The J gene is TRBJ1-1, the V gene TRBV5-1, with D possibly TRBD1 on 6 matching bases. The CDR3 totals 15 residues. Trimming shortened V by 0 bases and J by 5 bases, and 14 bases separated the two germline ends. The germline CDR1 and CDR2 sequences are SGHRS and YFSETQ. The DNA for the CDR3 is TGCGCCAGCAGCTTGGACAGGGTTAGGGGGACTGAAGCTTTCTTT. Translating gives CASSLDRVRGTEAFF.

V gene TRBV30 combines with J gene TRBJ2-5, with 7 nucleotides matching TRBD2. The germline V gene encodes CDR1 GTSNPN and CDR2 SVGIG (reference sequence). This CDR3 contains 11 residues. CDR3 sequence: CALGLQETQYF. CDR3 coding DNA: TGTGCTTTGGGACTACAAGAGACCCAGTACTTC.

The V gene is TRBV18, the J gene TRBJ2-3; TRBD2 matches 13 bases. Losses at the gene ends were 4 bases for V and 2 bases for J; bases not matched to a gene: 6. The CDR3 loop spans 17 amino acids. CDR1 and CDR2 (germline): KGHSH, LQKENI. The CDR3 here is CASSLWTSGGSTDTQYF. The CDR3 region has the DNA TGTGCCAGCTCACTTTGGACTAGCGGGGGATCCACAGATACGCAGTATTTT.

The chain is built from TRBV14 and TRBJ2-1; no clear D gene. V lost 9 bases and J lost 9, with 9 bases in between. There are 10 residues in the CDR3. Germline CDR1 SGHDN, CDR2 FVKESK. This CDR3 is CARNRSEQFF. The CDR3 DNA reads TGTGCCAGAAACCGGTCTGAGCAGTTCTTC.

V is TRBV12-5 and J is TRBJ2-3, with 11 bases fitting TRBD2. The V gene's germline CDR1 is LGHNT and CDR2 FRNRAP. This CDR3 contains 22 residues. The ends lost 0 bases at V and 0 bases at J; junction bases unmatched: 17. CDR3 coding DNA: TGTGCTAGTGGTTTGGTATTAGGGGGACTAGCGGAGCGACAATCTAGCACAGATACGCAGTATTTT. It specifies CASGLVLGGLAERQSSTDTQYF.

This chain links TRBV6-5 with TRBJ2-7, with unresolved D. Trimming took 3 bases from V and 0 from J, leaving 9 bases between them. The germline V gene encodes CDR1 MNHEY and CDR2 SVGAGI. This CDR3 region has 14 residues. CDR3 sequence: CASSYGLSSYEQYF. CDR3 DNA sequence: TGTGCCAGCAGTTATGGGCTGAGCTCCTACGAGCAGTACTTC.

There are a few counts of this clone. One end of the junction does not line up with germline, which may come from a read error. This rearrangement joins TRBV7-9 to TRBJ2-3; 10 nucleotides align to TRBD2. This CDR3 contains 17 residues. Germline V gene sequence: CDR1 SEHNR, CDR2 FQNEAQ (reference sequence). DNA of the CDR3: TGTTCCAGCAGCCCCTACGGACTAGCGGTTAGCACAGATACGCAGTATTTT. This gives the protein CSSSPYGLAVSTDTQYF.

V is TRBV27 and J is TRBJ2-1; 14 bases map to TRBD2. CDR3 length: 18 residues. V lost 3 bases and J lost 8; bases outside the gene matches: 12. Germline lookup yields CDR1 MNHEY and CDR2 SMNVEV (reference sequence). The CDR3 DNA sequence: TGTGCCAGCAGTTTGTCGATTTCCGGGACTAGCGGGAGTGATGAGCAGTTCTTC. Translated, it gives CASSLSISGTSGSDEQFF.

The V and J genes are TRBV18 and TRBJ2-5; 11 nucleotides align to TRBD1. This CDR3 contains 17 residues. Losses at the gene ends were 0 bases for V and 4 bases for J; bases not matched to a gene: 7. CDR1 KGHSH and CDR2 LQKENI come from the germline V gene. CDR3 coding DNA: TGTGCCAGCTCACCACCTCTAGTCGGGACAGGGGGAGAGACCCAGTACTTC. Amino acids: CASSPPLVGTGGETQYF.

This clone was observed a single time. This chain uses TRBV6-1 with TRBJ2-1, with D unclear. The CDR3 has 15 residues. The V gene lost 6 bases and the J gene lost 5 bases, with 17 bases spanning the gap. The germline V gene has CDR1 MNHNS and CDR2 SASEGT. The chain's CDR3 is CASSARVWANNEQFF. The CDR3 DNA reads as TGTGCCAGCAGCGCCAGAGTTTGGGCGAACAATGAGCAGTTCTTC.

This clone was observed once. The CDR3 DNA reads TGTGCCAGCAGTCCCTCCGGGACAAAAAAGGGAATAGCCAAAAACATTCAGTACTTC. Translating it yields CASSPSGTKKGIAKNIQYF. The chain combines TRBV28 with TRBJ2-4; weak D call: TRBD1 (6 bases). Trimming removed 5 bases from V and 0 bases from J, with 23 bases in between. The CDR3 has 19 residues. Germline CDR1 and CDR2: MDHEN and SYDVKM.

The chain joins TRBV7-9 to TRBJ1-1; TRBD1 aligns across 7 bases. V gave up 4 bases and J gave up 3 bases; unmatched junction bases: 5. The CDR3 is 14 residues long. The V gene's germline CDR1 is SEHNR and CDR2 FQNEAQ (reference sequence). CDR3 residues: CASSSRQGDTEAFF. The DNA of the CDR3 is TGTGCCAGCAGCTCACGACAGGGAGACACTGAAGCTTTCTTT. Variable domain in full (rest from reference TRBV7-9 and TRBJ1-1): DTGVSQNPRHKITKRGQNVTFRCDPISEHNRLYWYRQTLGQGPEFLTYFQNEAQLEKSRLLSDRFSAERPKGSFSTLEIQRTEQGDSAMYLCASSSRQGDTEAFFGQGTRLTVV.

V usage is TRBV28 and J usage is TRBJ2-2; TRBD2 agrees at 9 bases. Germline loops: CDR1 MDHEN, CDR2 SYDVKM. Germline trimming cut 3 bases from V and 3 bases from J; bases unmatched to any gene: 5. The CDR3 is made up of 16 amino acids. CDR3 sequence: CASSFRLAGDTGELFF. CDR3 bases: TGTGCCAGCAGTTTTAGGTTAGCGGGAGACACCGGGGAGCTGTTTTTT.

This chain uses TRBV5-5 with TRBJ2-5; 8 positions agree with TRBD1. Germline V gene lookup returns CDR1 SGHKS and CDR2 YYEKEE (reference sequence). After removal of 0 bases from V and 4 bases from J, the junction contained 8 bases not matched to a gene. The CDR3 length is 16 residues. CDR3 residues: CASSLAVTGGRETQYF. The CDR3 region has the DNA TGTGCCAGCAGCTTGGCCGTAACAGGGGGTCGAGAGACCCAGTACTTC.

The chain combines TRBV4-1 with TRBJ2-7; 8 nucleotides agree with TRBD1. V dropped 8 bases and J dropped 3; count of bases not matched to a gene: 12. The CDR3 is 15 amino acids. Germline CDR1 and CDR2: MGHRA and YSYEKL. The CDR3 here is CASSQGRGRIYEQYF. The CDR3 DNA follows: TGCGCCAGCTCCCAGGGCAGGGGGCGAATCTACGAGCAGTACTTC.

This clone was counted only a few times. CDR3 bases: TGTGCCAGCAGTACCGGACAGGCCTCTGCTGGCTACACCTTC. Protein product: CASSTGQASAGYTF. The chain joins TRBV6-5 to TRBJ1-2, with TRBD1 identical over 7 bases. The V gene's germline CDR1 is MNHEY and CDR2 SVGAGI. J was trimmed by 7 bases and V by 5 bases; bases with no gene match: 10. This CDR3 region has 14 residues.

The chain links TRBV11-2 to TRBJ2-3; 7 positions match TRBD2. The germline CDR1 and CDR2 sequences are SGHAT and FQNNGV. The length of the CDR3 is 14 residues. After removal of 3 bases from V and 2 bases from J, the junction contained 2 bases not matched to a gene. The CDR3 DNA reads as TGTGCCAGCAGCTTTCTAGCGGTCACAGATACGCAGTATTTT. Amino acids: CASSFLAVTDTQYF.

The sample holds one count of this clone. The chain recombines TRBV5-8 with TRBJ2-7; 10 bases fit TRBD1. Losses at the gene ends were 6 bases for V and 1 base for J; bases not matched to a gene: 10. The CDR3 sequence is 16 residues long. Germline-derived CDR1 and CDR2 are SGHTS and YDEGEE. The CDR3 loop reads CASTRTGGSSSYEQYF. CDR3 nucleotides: TGTGCCAGCACCCGGACAGGGGGTTCGTCTTCCTACGAGCAGTACTTC.

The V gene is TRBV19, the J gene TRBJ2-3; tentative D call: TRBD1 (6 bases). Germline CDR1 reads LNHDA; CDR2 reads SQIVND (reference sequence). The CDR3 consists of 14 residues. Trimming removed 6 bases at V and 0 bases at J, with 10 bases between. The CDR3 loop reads CASRDDRSTDTQYF. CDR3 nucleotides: TGTGCCAGTAGAGATGACAGGAGCACAGATACGCAGTATTTT.

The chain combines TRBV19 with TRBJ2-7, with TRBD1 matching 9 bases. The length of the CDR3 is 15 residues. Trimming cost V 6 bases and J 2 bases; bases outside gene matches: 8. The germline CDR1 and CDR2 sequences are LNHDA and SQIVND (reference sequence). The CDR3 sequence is CASRGPGQGTYEQYF. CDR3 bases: TGTGCCAGTAGGGGTCCGGGACAGGGTACCTACGAGCAGTACTTC.

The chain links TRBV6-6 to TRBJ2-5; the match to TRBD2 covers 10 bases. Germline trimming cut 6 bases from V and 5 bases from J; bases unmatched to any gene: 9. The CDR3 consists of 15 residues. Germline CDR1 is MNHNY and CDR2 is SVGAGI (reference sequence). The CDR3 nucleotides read TGTGCCAGCAGGGCCTGGAGCGGGGGGGCGGAGACCCAGTACTTC. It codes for CASRAWSGGAETQYF.

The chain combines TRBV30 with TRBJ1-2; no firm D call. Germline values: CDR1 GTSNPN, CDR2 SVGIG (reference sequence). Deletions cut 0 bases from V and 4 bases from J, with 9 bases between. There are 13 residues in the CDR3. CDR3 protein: CAWSVGQVYGYTF. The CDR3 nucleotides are TGTGCCTGGAGTGTAGGCCAGGTCTATGGCTACACCTTC. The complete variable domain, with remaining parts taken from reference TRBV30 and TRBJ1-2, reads SQTIHQWPATLVQPVGSPLSLECTVEGTSNPNLYWYRQAAGRGLQLLFYSVGIGQISSEVPQNLSASRPQDRQFILSSKKLLLSDSGFYLCAWSVGQVYGYTFGSGTRLTVV.

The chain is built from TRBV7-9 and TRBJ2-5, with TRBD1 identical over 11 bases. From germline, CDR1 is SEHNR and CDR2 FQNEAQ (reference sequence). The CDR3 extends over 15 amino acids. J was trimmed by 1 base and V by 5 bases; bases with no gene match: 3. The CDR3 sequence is CASSEDRGRQETQYF. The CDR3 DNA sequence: TGTGCCAGCAGCGAGGACAGGGGGCGCCAAGAGACCCAGTACTTC. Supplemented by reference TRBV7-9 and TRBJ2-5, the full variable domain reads DTGVSQNPRHKITKRGQNVTFRCDPISEHNRLYWYRQTLGQGPEFLTYFQNEAQLEKSRLLSDRFSAERPKGSFSTLEIQRTEQGDSAMYLCASSEDRGRQETQYFGPGTRLLVL.

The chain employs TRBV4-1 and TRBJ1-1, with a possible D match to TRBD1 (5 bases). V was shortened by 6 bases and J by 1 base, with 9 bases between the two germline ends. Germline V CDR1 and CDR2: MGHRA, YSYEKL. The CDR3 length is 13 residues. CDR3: CASSVGQNTEAFF. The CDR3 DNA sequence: TGCGCCAGCAGTGTAGGACAGAACACTGAAGCTTTCTTT.

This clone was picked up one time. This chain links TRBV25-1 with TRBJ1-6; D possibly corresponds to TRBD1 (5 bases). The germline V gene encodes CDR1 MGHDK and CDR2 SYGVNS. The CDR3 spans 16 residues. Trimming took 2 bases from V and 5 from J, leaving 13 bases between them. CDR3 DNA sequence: TGTGCCAGCAGTGAAGTATCAGGGCTCGATAATTCACCCCTCCACTTT. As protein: CASSEVSGLDNSPLHF.

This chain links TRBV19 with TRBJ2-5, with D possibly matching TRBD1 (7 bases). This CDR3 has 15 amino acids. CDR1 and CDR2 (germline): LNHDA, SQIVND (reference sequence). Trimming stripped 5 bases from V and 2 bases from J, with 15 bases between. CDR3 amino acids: CASSLRTGLQETQYF. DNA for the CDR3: TGTGCCAGTAGTCTAAGGACAGGACTACAAGAGACCCAGTACTTC.